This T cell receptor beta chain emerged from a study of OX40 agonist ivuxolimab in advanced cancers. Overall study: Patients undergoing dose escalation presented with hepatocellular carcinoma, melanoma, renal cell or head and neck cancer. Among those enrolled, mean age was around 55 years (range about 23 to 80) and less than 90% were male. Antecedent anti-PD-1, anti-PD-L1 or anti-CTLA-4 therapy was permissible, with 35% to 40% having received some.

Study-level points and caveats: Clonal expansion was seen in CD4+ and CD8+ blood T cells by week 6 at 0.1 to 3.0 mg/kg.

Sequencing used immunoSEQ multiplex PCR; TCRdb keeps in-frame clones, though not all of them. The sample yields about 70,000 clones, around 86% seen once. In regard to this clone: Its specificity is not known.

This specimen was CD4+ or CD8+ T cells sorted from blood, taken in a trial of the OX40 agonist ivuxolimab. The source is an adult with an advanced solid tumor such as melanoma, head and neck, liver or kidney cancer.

The CDR3 loop is CASSEDSLTEAFF. DNA of the CDR3: TGTGCCAGCAGTGAAGACAGCCTCACTGAAGCTTTCTTT. The chain carries TRBV25-1 and TRBJ1-1; weak D call: TRBD1 (5 bases). The germline V and J ends were trimmed by 2 bases and 4 bases, with 8 bases remaining between them. Germline CDR1 and CDR2: MGHDK and SYGVNS. This CDR3 has 13 residues.